This is a list of T cell receptor beta chains from one sample in a study of T cells of healthy individuals. TCRdb recomputed calls from the 5' RACE reads with MiXCR, one row per CDR3 protein. This table has around 63,000 distinct CDR3 sequences, roughly 15% appearing once. The receptor source for this set is a human donor in good health. Each CDR3 is given with its conserved first and last residue. The D gene is left open where the match is weak. Rows give clone size only sometimes, using once, few, many, or a class for an expanded clone.

d_gene	abundance	v_gene	j_gene	CDR3nt	CDR3aa
.	many	TRBV19	TRBJ2-6	TGTGCCAGTAAAGGGGTAATCTCTGGGGCCAACGTCCTGACTTTC	CASKGVISGANVLTF
TRBD2	many	TRBV20-1	TRBJ2-3	TGCAGTGCTAGTGACCCGGCGGGGGGGTTTATAGATACGCAGTATTTT	CSASDPAGGFIDTQYF
TRBD1	.	TRBV7-2	TRBJ1-1	TGTGCCAGCAGCTTAGGGAGGACAGGGTTGGGCACTGAAGCTTTCTTT	CASSLGRTGLGTEAFF
.	.	TRBV11-2	TRBJ1-1	TGTGCCAGCAGCTTAGTACCGAACACTGAAGCTTTCTTT	CASSLVPNTEAFF
.	many	TRBV27	TRBJ1-3	TGTGCCAGCAGACAGCTCTCTGGAAACACCATATATTTT	CASRQLSGNTIYF
TRBD1	.	TRBV7-9	TRBJ1-2	TGTGCCAGCAGTCTTGGACAGGAGAGATATGGCTACACCTTC	CASSLGQERYGYTF
.	.	TRBV5-1	TRBJ1-5	TGCGCCAGCAGCTTGGAAGGGGTTGTGAATCAGCCCCAGCATTTT	CASSLEGVVNQPQHF
.	.	TRBV30	TRBJ1-4	TGTGCCTGGAGTGTACAAGGGACGGGAAAAAAACTGTTTTTT	CAWSVQGTGKKLFF
.	.	TRBV7-2	TRBJ1-2	TGTGCCAGCAGCTTAAGTGGGGGGCGCATCAGGGGAAAAAACTATGGCTACACCTTC	CASSLSGGRIRGKNYGYTF
.	few	TRBV7-9	TRBJ1-1	TGTGCCAGCAGCGCACGGAAAGAGACTAGGCCTGAAGCTTTCTTT	CASSARKETRPEAFF
.	.	TRBV3-1	TRBJ1-1	TGTGCCAGCAGCCACAGGGTAGATGCTGAAGCTTTCTTT	CASSHRVDAEAFF
TRBD1	.	TRBV3-1	TRBJ2-1	TGTGCCAGCAGCCAGGGACAGGCCATATCCTACAATGAGCAGTTCTTC	CASSQGQAISYNEQFF
.	.	TRBV12-3/TRBV12-4	TRBJ2-2	TGTGCCAGCAGTTTAAAAGGGTTAGGAGGGGAGCTGTTTTTT	CASSLKGLGGELFF
TRBD2	few	TRBV12-3/TRBV12-4	TRBJ2-5	TGTGCCAGCAGTCCCCGGGGACTAGCGGGGGAAGAGACCCAGTACTTC	CASSPRGLAGEETQYF
.	.	TRBV4-1	TRBJ2-1	TGCGCCAGCAGCTTACAGATGGGGTATGAGCAGTTCTTC	CASSLQMGYEQFF
TRBD1	few	TRBV10-2	TRBJ2-7	TGCGCCAGCAGTGAGTCGACAGGGAAAAACGAGCAGTACTTC	CASSESTGKNEQYF
.	.	TRBV11-2	TRBJ1-5	TGTGCCAGCAGCCGTGGGAGCAGGGCCTCAGGGCCCCAGCATTTT	CASSRGSRASGPQHF
.	few	TRBV29-1	TRBJ1-2	TGCAGCGTTGAAGATAGGGCAGCCTATGGCTACACCTTC	CSVEDRAAYGYTF
.	many	TRBV30	TRBJ2-7	TGTGCCTGGGTTAATCCCGGACGTCTCCGGGAGCAGTACTTC	CAWVNPGRLREQYF
.	.	TRBV12-3/TRBV12-4	TRBJ1-3	TGTGCCAGCAGTTTGGGGCAGCCACCCTCTGGAAACACCATATATTTT	CASSLGQPPSGNTIYF
.	many	TRBV12-3/TRBV12-4	TRBJ2-7	TGTGCCAGCAGTTTCCGGGACCCAGCCTACGAGCAGTACTTC	CASSFRDPAYEQYF
.	.	TRBV27	TRBJ2-2	TGTGCCAGCAGTTTAGTCACCGGGGAGCTGTTTTTT	CASSLVTGELFF
.	.	TRBV7-2	TRBJ1-1	TGTGCCAGCAGCTCGTACCAGGGTAAACAGGTGGCTTTCTTT	CASSSYQGKQVAFF
.	many	TRBV29-1	TRBJ1-1	TGCAGCGTCCCCGACATTGGGGTTCGGACTGAAGCTTTCTTT	CSVPDIGVRTEAFF
TRBD1	few	TRBV6-1	TRBJ2-7	TGTGCCAGCAGTGCTGAAGGGGACAGAGCCTACGAGCAGTACTTC	CASSAEGDRAYEQYF
.	many	TRBV9	TRBJ2-7	TGTGCCAGCAGCATAACGGAGGGGTCAAACTACGAGCAGTACTTC	CASSITEGSNYEQYF
TRBD1	.	TRBV20-1	TRBJ2-3	TGCAGTGCTACCAGGACAGGGGATAGCGCAGATACGCAGTATTTT	CSATRTGDSADTQYF
TRBD2	few	TRBV14	TRBJ2-1	TGTGCCAGCAGCCAAGATGGTCTAGCGGGAAGACAGGAGCAGTTCTTC	CASSQDGLAGRQEQFF
.	many	TRBV12-3/TRBV12-4	TRBJ1-1	TGTGCCAGCAGAAGTACAGGGGAAGCTTTCTTT	CASRSTGEAFF
.	many	TRBV2	TRBJ1-2	TGTGCCAGCAGTGCCAAGGGTGGCTACACCTTC	CASSAKGGYTF
.	many	TRBV12-3/TRBV12-4	TRBJ2-7	TGTGCCAGCAGCCCCAGCTCCTACGAGCAGTACTTC	CASSPSSYEQYF
TRBD1	many	TRBV11-1	TRBJ2-2	TGTGCCAGCAGCTTGCCTGACAGGGCCCCCGGGGAGCTGTTTTTT	CASSLPDRAPGELFF
.	.	TRBV5-6	TRBJ1-1	TGTGCCAGCAGCGGAACGCAGGGTGTAGTTCCTGAAGCTTTCTTT	CASSGTQGVVPEAFF
TRBD1	.	TRBV2	TRBJ1-4	TGTGCCAGCAGTCCAGGGGGGGCAAAACTGTTTTTT	CASSPGGAKLFF
.	few	TRBV20-1	TRBJ1-3	TGCAGTGCTCCCTCCGATGGAAACACCATATATTTT	CSAPSDGNTIYF
.	.	TRBV27	TRBJ2-7	TGTGCCAGCAGTTTAAGGTCCGCCTACGAGCAGTACTTC	CASSLRSAYEQYF
.	many	TRBV7-9	TRBJ1-1	TGTGCCAGCAGCTGGGACGGCGAGACTGAAGCTTTCTTT	CASSWDGETEAFF
.	many	TRBV25-1	TRBJ1-3	TGTGCCAGCAGTGAAGTCTACGGGGCAAAGGGAAACACCATATATTTT	CASSEVYGAKGNTIYF
.	few	TRBV4-1	TRBJ1-2	TGCGCCAGCAGCCAAGATACCGGTTTCTATGGCTACACCTTC	CASSQDTGFYGYTF
TRBD1	.	TRBV5-6	TRBJ2-1	TGTGCCAGCAGGCCGACAGGGGGCGCCCACAATGAGCAGTTCTTC	CASRPTGGAHNEQFF
.	many	TRBV4-2	TRBJ2-5	TGTGCCAGCAGCCAGGTAGCGGAAGAGACCCAGTACTTC	CASSQVAEETQYF
TRBD2	few	TRBV5-4	TRBJ2-5	TGTGCCAGCAGCTTGCTAGCGGGGGGGCAAGAGACCCAGTACTTC	CASSLLAGGQETQYF
.	many	TRBV7-2	TRBJ2-3	TGTGCCAGCAGCTCCGGGTCCACAGATACGCAGTATTTT	CASSSGSTDTQYF
.	many	TRBV19	TRBJ1-2	TGTGCCAGTAGTATGCCGCGGGGGAACTATGGCTACACCTTC	CASSMPRGNYGYTF
.	many	TRBV6-2/TRBV6-3	TRBJ2-6	TGTGCCAGCACCCCCGTGGGGGGTCAGAGCTCTGGGGCCAACGTCCTGACTTTC	CASTPVGGQSSGANVLTF
.	few	TRBV9	TRBJ2-3	TGTGCCAGCAGCTTTACCCCCGAAGATACGCAGTATTTT	CASSFTPEDTQYF
.	many	TRBV3-1	TRBJ2-1	TGTGCCAGCAGCCAAGAATGGAGGGAGCAGTTCTTC	CASSQEWREQFF
TRBD1	few	TRBV2	TRBJ1-5	TGTGCCAGCAGTGAAGCCCCGGGACAGGGTATCGGTTACAGCAATCAGCCCCAGCATTTT	CASSEAPGQGIGYSNQPQHF
.	few	TRBV4-1	TRBJ2-5	TGCGCCAGCAGCCAAGTGCCGGGGGCCGAGACCCAGTACTTC	CASSQVPGAETQYF
.	.	TRBV24-1	TRBJ2-1	TGTGCCACCAGTGACCCTGACAGGATCAACAATGAGCAGTTCTTC	CATSDPDRINNEQFF
TRBD2	many	TRBV5-6	TRBJ2-5	TGTGCCAGCAGCTTTGGCGGGGGGCCAATACAAGAGACCCAGTACTTC	CASSFGGGPIQETQYF
TRBD2	few	TRBV10-2	TRBJ2-3	TGCGCCAGCAGGGCTAGCGGTTACACAGATACGCAGTATTTT	CASRASGYTDTQYF
TRBD2	many	TRBV9	TRBJ2-1	TGTGCCAGCAGCGTAGTCGGAACTAGCGGGAGTTCCAATGAGCAGTTCTTC	CASSVVGTSGSSNEQFF